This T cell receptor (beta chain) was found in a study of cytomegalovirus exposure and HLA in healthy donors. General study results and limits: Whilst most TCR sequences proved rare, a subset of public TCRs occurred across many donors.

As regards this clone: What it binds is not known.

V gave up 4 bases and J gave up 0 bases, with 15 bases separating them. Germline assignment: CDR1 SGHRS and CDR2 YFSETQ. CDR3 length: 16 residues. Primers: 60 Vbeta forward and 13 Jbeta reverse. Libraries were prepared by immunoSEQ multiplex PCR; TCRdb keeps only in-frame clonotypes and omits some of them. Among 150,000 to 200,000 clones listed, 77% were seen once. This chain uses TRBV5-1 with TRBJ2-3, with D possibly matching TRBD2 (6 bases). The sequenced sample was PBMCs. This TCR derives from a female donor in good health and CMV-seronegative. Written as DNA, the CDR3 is TGCGCCAGCAGCCCGGAGGGCAGGGCGAGCACAGATACGCAGTATTTT. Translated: CASSPEGRASTDTQYF.